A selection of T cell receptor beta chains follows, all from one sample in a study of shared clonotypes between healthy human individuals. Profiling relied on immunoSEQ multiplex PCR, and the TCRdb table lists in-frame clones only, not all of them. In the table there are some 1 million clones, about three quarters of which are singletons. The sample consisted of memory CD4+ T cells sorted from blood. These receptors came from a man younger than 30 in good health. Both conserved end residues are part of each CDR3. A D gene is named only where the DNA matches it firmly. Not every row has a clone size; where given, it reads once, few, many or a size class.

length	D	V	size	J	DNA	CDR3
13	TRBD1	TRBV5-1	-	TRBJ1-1	TGCGCCAGCAGCTCAGGGGGCCACACTGAAGCTTTCTTT	CASSSGGHTEAFF
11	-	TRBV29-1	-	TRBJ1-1	TGCAGCACGACAGTTGCCACTGAAGCTTTCTTT	CSTTVATEAFF
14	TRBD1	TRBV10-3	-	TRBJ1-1	TGTGCCATCAGTGAGGGACAGGGGAACACTGAAGCTTTCTTT	CAISEGQGNTEAFF
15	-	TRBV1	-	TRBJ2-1	TGCACCAGCAGCCGGATCGTCGGGAAAAACAATGAGCAGTTCTTC	CTSSRIVGKNNEQFF
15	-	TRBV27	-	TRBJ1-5	TGTGCCAGCAGTTTGGTGGGACAAGGTAATCAGCCCCAGCATTTT	CASSLVGQGNQPQHF
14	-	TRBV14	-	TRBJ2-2	TGTGCCAGCAGCCAACTCACGAACACCGGGGAGCTGTTTTTT	CASSQLTNTGELFF
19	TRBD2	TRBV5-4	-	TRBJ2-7	TGTGCCAGCAGCACCCGTCCCGGGACTAGCGGGGGGGCTGAATTCGAGCAGTACTTC	CASSTRPGTSGGAEFEQYF
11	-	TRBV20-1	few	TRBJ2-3	TGCAGTGCTAGTCTTGCCGATACGCAGTATTTT	CSASLADTQYF
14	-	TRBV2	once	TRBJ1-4	TGTGCCAGCTCCAAACAGGGAACTAATGAAAAACTGTTTTTT	CASSKQGTNEKLFF
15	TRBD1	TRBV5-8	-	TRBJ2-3	TGTGCCAGCAGCTTGCGGCAGGGGGGCACAGATACGCAGTATTTT	CASSLRQGGTDTQYF
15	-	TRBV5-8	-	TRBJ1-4	TGTGCCAGCAGCTTGGGTACAGGGACTGGTGAAAAACTGTTTTTT	CASSLGTGTGEKLFF
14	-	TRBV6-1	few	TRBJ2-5	TGTGCCAGCAGTGGTTACAGGAGCGGGGAGACCCAGTACTTC	CASSGYRSGETQYF
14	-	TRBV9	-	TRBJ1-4	TGTGCCAGCAGCGAGTCCGCAGATAATGAAAAACTGTTTTTT	CASSESADNEKLFF
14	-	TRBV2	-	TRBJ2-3	TGTGCCAGCAGTGACAGGCGGGGCACAGATACGCAGTATTTT	CASSDRRGTDTQYF